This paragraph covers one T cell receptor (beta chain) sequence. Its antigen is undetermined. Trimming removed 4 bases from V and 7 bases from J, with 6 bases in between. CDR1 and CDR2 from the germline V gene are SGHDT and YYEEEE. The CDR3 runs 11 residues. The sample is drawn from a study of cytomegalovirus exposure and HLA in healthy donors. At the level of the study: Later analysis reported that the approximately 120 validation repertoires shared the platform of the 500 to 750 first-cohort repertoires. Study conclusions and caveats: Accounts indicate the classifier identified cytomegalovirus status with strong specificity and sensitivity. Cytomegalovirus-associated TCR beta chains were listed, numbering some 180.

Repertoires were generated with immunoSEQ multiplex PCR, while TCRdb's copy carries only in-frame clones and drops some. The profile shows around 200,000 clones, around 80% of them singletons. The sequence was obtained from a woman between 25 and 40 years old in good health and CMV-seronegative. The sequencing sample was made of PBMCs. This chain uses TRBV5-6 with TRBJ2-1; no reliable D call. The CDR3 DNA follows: TGTGCCAGCAGCATGACTAATGAGCAGTTCTTC. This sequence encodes CASSMTNEQFF.